This T cell receptor (beta chain) was identified during a study of cytomegalovirus exposure and HLA in healthy donors. Study outcomes and limitations: Trimming of TCR beta V- and J-genes showed a link, identified in a later analysis, to a missense DCLRE1C variant. In terms of immune exposure information, only CMV serostatus was available. It has been reported that TCR beta sequences accurately predicted the HLA-A and HLA-B alleles of most subjects. Rarity characterized most TCR sequences, yet some public TCRs appeared in many donors.

V was pared by 3 bases and J by 5 bases, with 7 bases of the junction left unmatched. Germline loops: CDR1 LNHDA, CDR2 SQIVND (reference sequence). The CDR3 loop spans 15 amino acids. PCR involved 60 Vbeta and 13 Jbeta primers. Assay used: immunoSEQ multiplex PCR; TCRdb lists only in-frame clones, some missing. This table holds around 150,000 clones, nearly 80% found once. This clone was counted between two and nine times. Its antigen is as yet unknown. The sequence derives from a male donor in good health and CMV-seronegative. The chain recombines TRBV19 with TRBJ2-1; 7 bases match TRBD2. Sample: PBMCs. The CDR3 DNA reads as TGTGCCAGTAGTATCATCAGCGGGGATAACAATGAGCAGTTCTTC. Protein product: CASSIISGDNNEQFF.